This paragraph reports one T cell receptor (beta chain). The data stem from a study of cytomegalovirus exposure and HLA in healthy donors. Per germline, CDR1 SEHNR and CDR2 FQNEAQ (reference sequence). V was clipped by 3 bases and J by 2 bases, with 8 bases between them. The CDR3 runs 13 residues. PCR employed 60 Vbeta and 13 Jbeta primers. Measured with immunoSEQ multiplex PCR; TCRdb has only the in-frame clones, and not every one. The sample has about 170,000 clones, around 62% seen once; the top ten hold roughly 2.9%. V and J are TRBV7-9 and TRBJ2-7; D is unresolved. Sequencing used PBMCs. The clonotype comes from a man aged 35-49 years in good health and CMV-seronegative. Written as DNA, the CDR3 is TGTGCCAGCAGCTTGACATACCCCTACGAGCAGTACTTC. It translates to CASSLTYPYEQYF.